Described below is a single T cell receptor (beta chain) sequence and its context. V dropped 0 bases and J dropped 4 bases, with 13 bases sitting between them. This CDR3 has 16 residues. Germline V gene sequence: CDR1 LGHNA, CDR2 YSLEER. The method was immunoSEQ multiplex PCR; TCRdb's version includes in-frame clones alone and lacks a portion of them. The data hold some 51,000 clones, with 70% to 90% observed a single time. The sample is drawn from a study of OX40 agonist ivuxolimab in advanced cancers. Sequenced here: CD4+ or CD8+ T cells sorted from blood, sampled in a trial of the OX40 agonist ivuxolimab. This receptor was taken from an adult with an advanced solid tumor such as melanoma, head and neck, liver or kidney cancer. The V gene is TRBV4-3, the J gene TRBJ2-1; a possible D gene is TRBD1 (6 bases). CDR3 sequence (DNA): TGCGCCAGCAGCCAAGAGTGGACAGCTCTATACAATGAGCAGTTCTTC. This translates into CASSQEWTALYNEQFF.